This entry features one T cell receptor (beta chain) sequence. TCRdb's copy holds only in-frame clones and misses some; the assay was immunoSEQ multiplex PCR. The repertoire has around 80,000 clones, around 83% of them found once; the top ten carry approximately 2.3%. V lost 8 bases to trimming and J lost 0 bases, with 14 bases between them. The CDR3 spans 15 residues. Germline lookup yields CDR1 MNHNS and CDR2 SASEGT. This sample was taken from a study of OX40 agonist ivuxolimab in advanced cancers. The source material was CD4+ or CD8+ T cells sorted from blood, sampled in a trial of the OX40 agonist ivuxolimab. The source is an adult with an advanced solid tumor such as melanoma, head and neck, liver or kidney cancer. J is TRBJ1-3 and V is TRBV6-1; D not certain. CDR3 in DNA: TGTGCCAGCGGAGTCACACATCGCTCTGGAAACACCATATATTTT. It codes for CASGVTHRSGNTIYF.